This T cell receptor (beta chain) was obtained from a study of T cell repertoires in cytomegalovirus infection. About the research overall: Peptides in the study included HLA-C-restricted and HLA-B-restricted CMV epitopes.

One entry per CDR3 protein, called by TCRdb with MiXCR from the reads. The table shows hundreds of thousands of distinct CDR3 sequences, with about 44% occurring only once. Findings and limits, study-wide: Using cumulative public TCR beta family frequency, the authors identified those who carried CMV together with the relevant HLA. HLA-C-restricted, CMV-specific TCR beta clonotypes were dominant ex vivo.

A remark on this clonotype: Its antigen is currently unknown.

The TCR originated in a human donor in good health (CMV status not recorded). Some clones in this sample may be carry-over from other donors' samples. Sequencing was performed on cultured PBMCs, taken from culture after CMV antigen stimulation.

The DNA for the CDR3 is TGTGCCAGCAGTGGGGGGGGGACTAGCGGCACCGGGGAGCTGTTTTTT. Residues: CASSGGGTSGTGELFF. V usage is TRBV12-3 or TRBV12-4 and J usage is TRBJ2-2, with 11 bases identical to TRBD2. Trimming removed 5 bases from V and 4 bases from J; junction bases left unmatched: 6. This CDR3 is 16 amino acids long.